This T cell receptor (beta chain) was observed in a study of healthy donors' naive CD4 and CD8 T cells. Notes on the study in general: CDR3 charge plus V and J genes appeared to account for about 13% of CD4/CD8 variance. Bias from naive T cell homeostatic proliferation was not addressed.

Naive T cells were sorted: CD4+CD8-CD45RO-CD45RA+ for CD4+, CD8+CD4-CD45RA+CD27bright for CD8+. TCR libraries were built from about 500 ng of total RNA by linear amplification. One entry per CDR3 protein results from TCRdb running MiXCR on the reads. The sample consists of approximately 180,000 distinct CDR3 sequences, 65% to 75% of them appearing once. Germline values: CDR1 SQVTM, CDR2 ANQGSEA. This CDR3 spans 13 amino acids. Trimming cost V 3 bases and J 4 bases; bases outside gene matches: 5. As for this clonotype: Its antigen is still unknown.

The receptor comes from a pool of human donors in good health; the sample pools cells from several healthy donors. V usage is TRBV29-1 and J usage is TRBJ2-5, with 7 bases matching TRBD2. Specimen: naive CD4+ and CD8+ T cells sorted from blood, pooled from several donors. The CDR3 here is CSVDRVAGETQYF. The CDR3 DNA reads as TGCAGCGTTGATAGGGTAGCGGGAGAGACCCAGTACTTC.